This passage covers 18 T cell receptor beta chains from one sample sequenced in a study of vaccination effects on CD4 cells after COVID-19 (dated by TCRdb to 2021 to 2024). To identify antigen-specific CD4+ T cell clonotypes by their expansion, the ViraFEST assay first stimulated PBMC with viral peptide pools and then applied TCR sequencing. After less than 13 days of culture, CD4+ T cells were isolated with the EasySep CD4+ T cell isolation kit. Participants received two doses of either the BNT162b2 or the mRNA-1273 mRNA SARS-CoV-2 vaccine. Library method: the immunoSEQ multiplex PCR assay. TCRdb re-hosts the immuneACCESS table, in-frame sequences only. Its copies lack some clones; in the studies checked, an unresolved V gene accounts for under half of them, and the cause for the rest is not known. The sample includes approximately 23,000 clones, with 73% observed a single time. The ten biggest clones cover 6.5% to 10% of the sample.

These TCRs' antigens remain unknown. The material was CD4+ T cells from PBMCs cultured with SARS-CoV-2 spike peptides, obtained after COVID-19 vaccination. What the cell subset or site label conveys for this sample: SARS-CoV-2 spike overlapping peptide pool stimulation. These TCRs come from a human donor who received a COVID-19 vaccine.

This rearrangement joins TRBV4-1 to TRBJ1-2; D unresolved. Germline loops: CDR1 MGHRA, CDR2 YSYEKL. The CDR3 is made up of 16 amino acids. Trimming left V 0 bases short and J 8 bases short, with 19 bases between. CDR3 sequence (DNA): TGCGCCAGCAGCCAAGATGAGATATGGCAGCGGCGCGGCTACACCTTC. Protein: CASSQDEIWQRRGYTF.

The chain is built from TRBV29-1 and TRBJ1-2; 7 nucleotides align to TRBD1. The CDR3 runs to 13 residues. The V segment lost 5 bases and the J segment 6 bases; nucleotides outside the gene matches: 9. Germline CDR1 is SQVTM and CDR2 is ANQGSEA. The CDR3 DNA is TGCAGCGTTCTGAGACAGGGTGATGATGGCTACACCTTC. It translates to CSVLRQGDDGYTF.

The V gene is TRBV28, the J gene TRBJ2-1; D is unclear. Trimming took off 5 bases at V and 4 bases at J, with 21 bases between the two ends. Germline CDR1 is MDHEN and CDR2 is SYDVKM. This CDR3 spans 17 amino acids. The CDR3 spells CASSPRTPLTHYNEQFF. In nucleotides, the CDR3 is TGTGCCAGCAGTCCACGGACCCCCCTTACACATTACAATGAGCAGTTCTTC.

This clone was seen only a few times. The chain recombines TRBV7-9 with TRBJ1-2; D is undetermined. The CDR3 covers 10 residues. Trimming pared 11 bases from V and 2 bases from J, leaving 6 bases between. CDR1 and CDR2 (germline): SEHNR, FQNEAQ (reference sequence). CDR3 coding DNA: TGTGCCCTTGGGAACTATGGCTACACCTTC. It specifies CALGNYGYTF.

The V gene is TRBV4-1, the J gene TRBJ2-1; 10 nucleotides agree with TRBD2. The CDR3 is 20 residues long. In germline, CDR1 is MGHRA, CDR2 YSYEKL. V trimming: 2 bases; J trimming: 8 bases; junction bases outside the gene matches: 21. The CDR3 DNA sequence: TGCGCCAGCAGCCAAAAATCCCTTATCTCGAGCGGGGGGGCGAAGGATGAGCAGTTCTTC. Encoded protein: CASSQKSLISSGGAKDEQFF.

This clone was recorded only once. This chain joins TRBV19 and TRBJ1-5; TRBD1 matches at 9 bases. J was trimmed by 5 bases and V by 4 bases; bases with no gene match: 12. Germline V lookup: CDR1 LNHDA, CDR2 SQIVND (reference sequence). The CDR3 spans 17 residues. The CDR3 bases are TGTGCCAGTAGTACCTACCCGGAGACAGGGGGAGATCAGCCCCAGCATTTT. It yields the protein CASSTYPETGGDQPQHF.

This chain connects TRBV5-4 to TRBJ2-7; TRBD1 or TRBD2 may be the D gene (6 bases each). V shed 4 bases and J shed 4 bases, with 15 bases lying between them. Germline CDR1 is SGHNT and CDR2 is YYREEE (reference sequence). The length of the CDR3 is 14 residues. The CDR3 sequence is CASSPRGTPYEQYF. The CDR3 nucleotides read TGTGCCAGCAGCCCCCGGGGGACACCATACGAGCAGTACTTC. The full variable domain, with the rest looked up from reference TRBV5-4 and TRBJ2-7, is ETGVTQSPTHLIKTRGQQVTLRCSSQSGHNTVSWYQQALGQGPQFIFQYYREEENGRGNFPPRFSGLQFPNYSSELNVNALELDDSALYLCASSPRGTPYEQYFGPGTRLTVT.

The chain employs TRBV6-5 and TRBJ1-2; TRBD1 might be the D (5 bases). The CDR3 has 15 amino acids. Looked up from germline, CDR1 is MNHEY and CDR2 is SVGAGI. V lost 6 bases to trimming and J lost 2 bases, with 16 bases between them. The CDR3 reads CASSYRRTQNYGYTF. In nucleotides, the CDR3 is TGTGCCAGCAGCTATAGACGGACACAAAACTATGGCTACACCTTC.

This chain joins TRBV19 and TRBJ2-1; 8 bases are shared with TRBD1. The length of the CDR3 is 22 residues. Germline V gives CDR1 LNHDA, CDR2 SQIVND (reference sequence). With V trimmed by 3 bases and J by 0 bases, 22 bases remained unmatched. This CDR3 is CASSIFPHSTGAHTGSYNEQFF. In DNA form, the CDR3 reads TGTGCCAGTAGTATTTTCCCCCACTCGACAGGGGCGCACACGGGCTCCTACAATGAGCAGTTCTTC. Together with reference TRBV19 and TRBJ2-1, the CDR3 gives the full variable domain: DGGITQSPKYLFRKEGQNVTLSCEQNLNHDAMYWYRQDPGQGLRLIYYSQIVNDFQKGDIAEGYSVSREKKESFPLTVTSAQKNPTAFYLCASSIFPHSTGAHTGSYNEQFFGPGTRLTVL.

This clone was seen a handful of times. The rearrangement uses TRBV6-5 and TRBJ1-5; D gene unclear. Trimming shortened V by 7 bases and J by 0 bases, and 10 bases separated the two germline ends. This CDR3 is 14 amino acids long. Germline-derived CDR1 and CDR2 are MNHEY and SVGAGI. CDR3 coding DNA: TGTGCCAGCAACTTGGCACCTAGCAATCAGCCCCAGCATTTT. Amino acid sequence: CASNLAPSNQPQHF.

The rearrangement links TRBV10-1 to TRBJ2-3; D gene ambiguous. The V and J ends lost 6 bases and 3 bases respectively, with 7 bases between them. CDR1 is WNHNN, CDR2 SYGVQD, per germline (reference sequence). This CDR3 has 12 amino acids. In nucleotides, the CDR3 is TGCGCCAGCAGAGGGATTACAGATACGCAGTATTTT. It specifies CASRGITDTQYF.

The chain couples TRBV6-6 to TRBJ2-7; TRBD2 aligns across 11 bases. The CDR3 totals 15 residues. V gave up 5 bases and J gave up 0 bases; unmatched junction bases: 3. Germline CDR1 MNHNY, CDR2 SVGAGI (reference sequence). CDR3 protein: CASSTGLAVSYEQYF. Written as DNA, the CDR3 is TGTGCCAGCAGTACGGGACTAGCGGTCTCCTACGAGCAGTACTTC.

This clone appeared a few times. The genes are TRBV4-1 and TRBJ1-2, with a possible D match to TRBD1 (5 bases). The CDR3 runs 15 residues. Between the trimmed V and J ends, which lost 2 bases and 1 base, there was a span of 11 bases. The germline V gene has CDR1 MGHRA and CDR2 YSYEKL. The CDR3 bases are TGCGCCAGCAGCCAAAATACAGGAGTTAACTATGGCTACACCTTC. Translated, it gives CASSQNTGVNYGYTF.

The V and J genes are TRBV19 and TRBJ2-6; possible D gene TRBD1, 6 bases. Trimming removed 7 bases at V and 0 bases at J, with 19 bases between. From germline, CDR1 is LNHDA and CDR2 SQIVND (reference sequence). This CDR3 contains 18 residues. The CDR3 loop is CASTDNRAKLSGANVLTF. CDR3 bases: TGTGCCAGTACCGATAACAGGGCGAAACTCTCTGGGGCCAACGTCCTGACTTTC. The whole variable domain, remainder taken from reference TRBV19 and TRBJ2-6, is DGGITQSPKYLFRKEGQNVTLSCEQNLNHDAMYWYRQDPGQGLRLIYYSQIVNDFQKGDIAEGYSVSREKKESFPLTVTSAQKNPTAFYLCASTDNRAKLSGANVLTFGAGSRLTVL.

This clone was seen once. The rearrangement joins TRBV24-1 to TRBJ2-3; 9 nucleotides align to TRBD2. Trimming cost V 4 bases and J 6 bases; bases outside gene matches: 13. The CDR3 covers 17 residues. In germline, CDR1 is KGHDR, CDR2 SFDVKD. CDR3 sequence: CATSDPTLAGADDTQYF. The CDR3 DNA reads TGTGCCACCAGTGACCCTACCTTAGCGGGGGCCGACGATACGCAGTATTTT.

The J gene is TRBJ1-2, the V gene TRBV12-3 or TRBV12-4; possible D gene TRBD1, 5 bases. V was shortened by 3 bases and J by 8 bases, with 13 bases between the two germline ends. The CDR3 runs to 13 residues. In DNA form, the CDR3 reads TGTGCCAGCAGTTTCCGTCGGGGGGAAGGCTACACCTTC. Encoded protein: CASSFRRGEGYTF.

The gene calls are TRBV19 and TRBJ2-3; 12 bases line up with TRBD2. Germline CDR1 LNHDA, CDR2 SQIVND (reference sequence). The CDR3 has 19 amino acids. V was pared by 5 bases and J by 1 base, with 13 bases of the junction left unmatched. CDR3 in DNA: TGTGCCAGTAGTTTCCGCCCACTAGCGGGGGGTACTCGCACAGATACGCAGTATTTT. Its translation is CASSFRPLAGGTRTDTQYF.

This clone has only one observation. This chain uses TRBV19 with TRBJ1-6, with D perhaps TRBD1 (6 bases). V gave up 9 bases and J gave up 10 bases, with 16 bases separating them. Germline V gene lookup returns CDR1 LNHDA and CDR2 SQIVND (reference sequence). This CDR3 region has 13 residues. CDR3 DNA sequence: TGTGCCAGCACGCCGGGGGGCAGGTCACCCCTCCACTTT. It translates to CASTPGGRSPLHF.